Described below is a single T cell receptor beta chain sequence and its context. The antigen is unknown. This record comes from a study of T cells in Graves' hyperthyroidism and ophthalmopathy. Study-wide results and caveats: Blood held most thyroid clonotypes expanded above 0.001 frequency. A 13 V-J signature model discriminated ophthalmopathy versus stable hyperthyroidism.

CDR3 length equals 9 residues. Germline V lookup: CDR1 SQVTM, CDR2 ANQGSEA. Trimming shortened V by 7 bases and J by 11 bases, and 11 bases separated the two germline ends. Patients aged 18 to 65 had newly diagnosed hyperthyroidism that had lasted under 2 months. Uncontrolled infection, other autoimmune disease, pregnancy and lactation each barred patients from inclusion. RNA transcripts gave rise to amplified TCR beta CDR3 regions. The HTBI primer set served for first-round RT-PCR of the TCR CDR3. Via MiXCR, TCRdb re-called the multiplex PCR reads, giving one row per CDR3 protein. The sample lists about 540,000 distinct CDR3 sequences; about 45% were seen once.

The sample taken for sequencing was peripheral blood or thyroid tissue (not recorded which). This chain links TRBV29-1 with TRBJ1-1; unclear D gene. This clonotype was obtained from a woman aged 18-35 years with Graves' hyperthyroidism. The CDR3 DNA sequence: TGCAGCGCTAGACAAGAGGCTTTCTTT. As protein: CSARQEAFF.